Listed below are T cell receptor beta chains from one sample, sequenced in a study of blood T cell repertoires in COVID-19. Profiling relied on immunoSEQ multiplex PCR, and the TCRdb table lists in-frame clones only, not all of them. The sample comprises 120,000 or so clones, 85% to 90% of which are singletons, and under 30% rests with the top ten. The material sequenced was peripheral blood. These receptors all stem from a woman in her 70s with acute or convalescent COVID-19. CDR3s include the opening cysteine and the closing phenylalanine or tryptophan. A D gene is named only where the DNA matches it firmly. Only part of the rows carry a size: once, few, many, or a class if the clone is expanded.

>TRBJ1-1|TRBV29-1|NA|NA
CSVDGGTGGTEAFF
TGCAGCGTTGACGGCGGGACGGGGGGGACTGAAGCTTTCTTT
>TRBJ2-3|TRBV24-1|NA|TRBD2
CATSDQATSGKTDTQYF
TGTGCCACCAGTGACCAGGCCACTAGCGGGAAGACAGATACGCAGTATTTT
>TRBJ1-2|TRBV30|NA|NA
CAWRPTGIPYGYTF
TGTGCCTGGAGACCTACAGGAATCCCTTATGGCTACACCTTC
>TRBJ1-1|TRBV4-1|NA|TRBD1
CASSQPRQGPEAFF
TGCGCCAGCAGCCAACCACGACAGGGGCCTGAAGCTTTCTTT
>TRBJ1-5|TRBV2|NA|TRBD1
CATSRTGLFQPQHF
TGTGCCACCAGTCGGACAGGGCTTTTTCAGCCCCAGCATTTT
>TRBJ2-7|TRBV21-1|once|NA
CASSLTSGQGITYEQYF
TGTGCCAGCAGCCTAACCTCGGGACAGGGGATTACCTACGAGCAGTACTTC
>TRBJ1-1|TRBV30|few|NA
CAWGRRESEAFF
TGTGCCTGGGGGCGAAGAGAATCTGAAGCTTTCTTT
>TRBJ2-7|TRBV6-5|many|NA
CASSLYPSPSYEQYF
TGTGCCAGCAGCCTCTACCCGAGCCCCTCCTACGAGCAGTACTTC
>TRBJ2-5|TRBV7-3|NA|TRBD2
CASSLGFLAGQETQYF
TGTGCCAGCAGCTTAGGCTTCCTAGCGGGGCAAGAGACCCAGTACTTC
>TRBJ1-2|TRBV28|NA|TRBD1
CASSSRGLGTF
TGTGCCAGCAGTTCCAGGGGGCTTGGGACCTTC
>TRBJ2-7|TRBV19|NA|TRBD1
CASSTRTGWTSYEQYF
TGTGCCAGTAGTACGAGGACAGGGTGGACCTCCTACGAGCAGTACTTC
>TRBJ2-2|TRBV24-1|NA|TRBD1
CATSDISARGGPTGELFF
TGTGCCACCAGTGATATCTCAGCCCGAGGGGGCCCCACCGGGGAGCTGTTTTTT
>TRBJ2-5|TRBV5-6|NA|TRBD2
CASSRTSGQETQYF
TGTGCCAGCAGCAGGACTAGCGGACAAGAGACCCAGTACTTC
>TRBJ1-3|TRBV5-1|NA|TRBD1
CASTIAPGQGDTIYF
TGCGCCAGCACCATTGCCCCGGGACAGGGGGACACCATATATTTT
>TRBJ2-4|TRBV9|NA|NA
CASSHRDF
TGTGCCAGCAGCCACAGGGATTTC
>TRBJ1-5|TRBV2|NA|NA
CASSIIGRGNQPQHF
TGTGCCAGCAGTATCATTGGGCGCGGCAATCAGCCCCAGCATTTT
>TRBJ2-5|TRBV5-8|NA|NA
CASSFKLGAWETQYF
TGTGCCAGCAGCTTCAAGTTGGGGGCATGGGAGACCCAGTACTTC
>TRBJ2-5|TRBV5-1|NA|NA
CASSLRGGQETQYF
TGCGCCAGCAGCTTAAGGGGGGGCCAAGAGACCCAGTACTTC
>TRBJ1-1|TRBV12-3/TRBV12-4|NA|TRBD1
CASTRGRATEAFF
TGTGCCAGCACCAGGGGGCGAGCCACTGAAGCTTTCTTT
>TRBJ1-6|TRBV4-1|few|TRBD1
CASSQTPGQGNSPLHF
TGCGCCAGCAGCCAAACGCCGGGACAGGGGAATTCACCCCTCCACTTT
>TRBJ2-1|TRBV11-3|NA|NA
CASSLPAGFDEQFF
TGTGCCAGCAGCCTTCCCGCAGGGTTTGATGAGCAGTTCTTC
>TRBJ2-7|TRBV14|NA|TRBD2
CASSNRGVIHEQYF
TGTGCCAGCAGCAATCGGGGGGTTATCCACGAGCAGTACTTC
>TRBJ2-1|TRBV5-1|NA|NA
CASSLAGGPTGEQFF
TGCGCCAGCAGCTTGGCGGGGGGCCCGACGGGTGAGCAGTTCTTC
>TRBJ1-2|TRBV27|NA|NA
CASRQSGYGYTF
TGTGCCAGCAGGCAATCGGGCTATGGCTACACCTTC
>TRBJ2-5|TRBV11-3|NA|TRBD2
CASSLELAAETQYF
TGTGCCAGCAGCTTAGAACTAGCGGCAGAGACCCAGTACTTC
>TRBJ1-5|TRBV18|NA|NA
CASSPASNQPQHF
TGTGCCAGCTCACCAGCGTCTAATCAGCCCCAGCATTTT
>TRBJ1-6|TRBV11-2|few|NA
CASSIRTQGGLPLHF
TGTGCCAGCAGCATTAGGACGCAGGGTGGATTGCCCCTCCACTTT
>TRBJ2-3|TRBV12-3/TRBV12-4|once|NA
CASRYTDTQYF
TGTGCCAGCAGGTATACAGATACGCAGTATTTT
>TRBJ1-1|TRBV5-1|NA|NA
CASSPEGGMNTEAFF
TGCGCCAGCAGCCCGGAGGGCGGGATGAACACTGAAGCTTTCTTT
>TRBJ2-1|TRBV11-2|few|NA
CASSPTRAGSYNEQFF
TGTGCCAGCAGCCCGACCCGTGCGGGGTCCTACAATGAGCAGTTCTTC
>TRBJ2-7|TRBV7-9|NA|TRBD1
CASSFGTAEKYF
TGTGCCAGCAGCTTCGGGACAGCAGAGAAGTACTTC
>TRBJ2-3|TRBV9|NA|NA
CASSVVREPDTQYF
TGTGCCAGCAGCGTAGTGAGGGAACCCGATACGCAGTATTTT
>TRBJ1-5|TRBV19|NA|TRBD1
CASSITGGGQPQHF
TGTGCCAGTAGTATAACAGGGGGCGGTCAGCCCCAGCATTTT
>TRBJ2-7|TRBV7-9|NA|TRBD1
CASTSGTGGEYEQYF
TGTGCCAGCACCTCCGGGACAGGGGGCGAGTACGAGCAGTACTTC
>TRBJ1-5|TRBV6-1|NA|NA
CASSDPYQPQHF
TGTGCCAGCAGTGACCCGTATCAGCCCCAGCATTTT
>TRBJ1-1|TRBV5-4|NA|TRBD1
CASSWDRGDTEAFF
TGTGCCAGCAGCTGGGACAGGGGGGACACTGAAGCTTTCTTT
>TRBJ1-2|TRBV2|NA|NA
CASVLGSQAGGYTF
TGTGCCAGCGTGTTAGGGTCACAGGCTGGGGGCTACACCTTC
>TRBJ2-1|TRBV5-1|NA|NA
CASTLGDSYNEQFF
TGCGCCAGCACCCTCGGGGACTCCTACAATGAGCAGTTCTTC
>TRBJ1-5|TRBV18|NA|NA
CASSQGSGNQPQHF
TGTGCCAGCTCACAGGGGTCGGGCAATCAGCCCCAGCATTTT
>TRBJ1-5|TRBV2|NA|NA
CASSGAWGTGNQPQHF
TGTGCCAGCAGTGGGGCCTGGGGCACCGGCAATCAGCCCCAGCATTTT
>TRBJ2-5|TRBV5-1|NA|TRBD2
CASSQGLAGAQETQYF
TGCGCCAGCAGCCAGGGACTAGCGGGGGCTCAAGAGACCCAGTACTTC
>TRBJ1-1|TRBV28|NA|NA
CASSSDGRDTEAFF
TGTGCCAGCAGTTCGGACGGGCGGGACACTGAAGCTTTCTTT
>TRBJ1-5|TRBV30|NA|TRBD1
CAWDRQDRGTQPQHF
TGTGCCTGGGATAGACAGGACAGGGGTACCCAGCCCCAGCATTTT
>TRBJ2-5|TRBV2|NA|TRBD2
CASSRTRTSGVETQYF
TGTGCCAGCAGTAGGACCCGGACTAGCGGAGTAGAGACCCAGTACTTC
>TRBJ2-7|TRBV10-1|NA|TRBD1
CASSESPGQSHEQYF
TGCGCCAGCAGTGAGTCGCCGGGACAGTCTCACGAGCAGTACTTC
>TRBJ1-1|TRBV28|NA|NA
CASSSVQRAAEAFF
TGTGCCAGCAGCTCAGTCCAGAGGGCAGCCGAAGCTTTCTTT
>TRBJ2-7|TRBV2|NA|NA
CASSVAGYEQYF
TGTGCCAGCAGTGTGGCGGGTTACGAGCAGTACTTC